This T cell receptor (beta chain) was identified in a study of blood T cell repertoires in COVID-19. This CDR3 has 16 amino acids. Trimming cost V 2 bases and J 6 bases, with 17 bases left between them. Per germline, CDR1 SGHDN and CDR2 FVKESK. Study members were between about 18 and 95 years old and lived in 20 to 30 US regions. Membership in each cohort depended on participant-reported clinical history. Recovered status applied to Cohort 3 donors who had two consecutive negative PCRs. It also applied to those with clearance or with symptom resolution. This clone was counted between two and nine times. TCRdb keeps only in-frame clones here, not all; method: immunoSEQ multiplex PCR. This table has roughly 330,000 clones, 85% to 90% appearing once.

The V and J genes are TRBV14 and TRBJ2-1; a weak D match, TRBD2 (5 bases). The clonotype comes from a woman younger than 35 who had recovered from COVID-19. The sequencing input was PBMCs or T cells enriched from blood (not recorded which). As DNA, the CDR3 is TGTGCCAGCAGCCAACGACACCTCCCCCGGGGCAATGAGCAGTTCTTC. This translates into CASSQRHLPRGNEQFF.